These T cell receptor beta chains were read from a single sample in a study of cytomegalovirus exposure and HLA in healthy donors. This table comes from immunoSEQ multiplex PCR, and its TCRdb copy is limited to in-frame clones, with some not included. The sample includes roughly 34,000 clones, 75% to 90% of them seen just once. Input material: PBMCs. Receptors were obtained from a male donor in good health and CMV-seronegative. Each CDR3 is given with its conserved first and last residue. D genes are given only for firm matches. For some rows the clone size is stated as once, few or many, or as a class when expanded; others skip it.

D gene	V gene	J gene	clone size	CDR3 protein	CDR3 DNA
TRBD1	TRBV4-1	TRBJ1-4	once	CASRGQGTEKLFF	TGCGCCAGCAGGGGACAGGGGACTGAAAAACTGTTTTTT
NA	TRBV6-1	TRBJ2-1	NA	CASGPTQGREQFF	TGTGCCAGCGGCCCAACGCAGGGAAGGGAGCAGTTCTTC
NA	TRBV19	TRBJ1-6	NA	CASSSGGGGSPLHF	TGTGCCAGTAGCTCCGGCGGGGGAGGATCACCCCTCCACTTT
NA	TRBV30	TRBJ1-1	NA	CAWIRGGTEAFF	TGTGCCTGGATTAGGGGTGGCACTGAAGCTTTCTTT
NA	TRBV6-1	TRBJ1-1	NA	CASSEQGLDTEAFF	TGTGCCAGCAGTGAACAGGGGTTGGACACTGAAGCTTTCTTT
TRBD1	TRBV6-1	TRBJ1-3	NA	CASKPQTGAGTIYF	TGTGCCAGCAAGCCTCAGACAGGGGCTGGCACCATATATTTT
NA	TRBV5-1	TRBJ1-2	NA	CASSLALGRNYGYTF	TGCGCCAGCAGCTTGGCCCTGGGGCGTAACTATGGCTACACCTTC
NA	TRBV7-2	TRBJ1-6	NA	CASSRQAQSVSPLHF	TGTGCCAGCAGCCGACAGGCCCAGTCAGTTTCACCCCTCCACTTT
NA	TRBV7-9	TRBJ2-7	NA	CASSRSGYEQYF	TGTGCCAGCAGCCGGAGCGGGTACGAGCAGTACTTC
TRBD1	TRBV29-1	TRBJ2-7	NA	CSGGQGGNEQYF	TGCAGCGGGGGACAGGGAGGGAACGAGCAGTACTTC
TRBD1	TRBV6-5	TRBJ2-7	NA	CASSYSRTGTYEQYF	TGTGCCAGCAGTTACTCGAGGACAGGGACATACGAGCAGTACTTC
TRBD1	TRBV9	TRBJ2-2	NA	CASSPPGTANTGELFF	TGTGCCAGCAGCCCTCCGGGGACAGCGAACACCGGGGAGCTGTTTTTT
NA	TRBV7-6	TRBJ2-5	NA	CASSLAGGTNQETQYF	TGTGCCAGCAGCTTAGCTGGCGGGACGAACCAAGAGACCCAGTACTTC
TRBD1	TRBV10-3	TRBJ2-7	NA	CAISEYRGLNEQYF	TGTGCCATCAGTGAGTACAGGGGGCTGAACGAGCAGTACTTC
TRBD2	TRBV7-8	TRBJ2-7	NA	CASSPGLADYEQYF	TGTGCCAGCAGCCCGGGACTAGCGGACTACGAGCAGTACTTC
TRBD2	TRBV7-6	TRBJ2-1	NA	CASSPRTSGGPSGEQFF	TGTGCCAGCAGCCCTAGGACTAGCGGGGGGCCTTCGGGTGAGCAGTTCTTC
TRBD1	TRBV6-5	TRBJ2-1	NA	CASSYGQGLRNEQFF	TGTGCCAGCAGTTACGGACAGGGGCTCCGGAATGAGCAGTTCTTC
TRBD1	TRBV6-5	TRBJ1-2	NA	CASSSLTGNYGYTF	TGTGCCAGCAGTTCCCTGACAGGGAACTATGGCTACACCTTC
TRBD1	TRBV30	TRBJ2-5	NA	CARTGGETQYF	TGTGCCCGGACAGGCGGGGAGACCCAGTACTTC
NA	TRBV5-4	TRBJ1-6	NA	CASSMDSSYNSPLHF	TGTGCCAGCAGCATGGATAGCTCCTATAATTCACCCCTCCACTTT
TRBD1	TRBV4-1	TRBJ1-3	NA	CASSESHDRGSGNTIYF	TGCGCCAGCAGCGAATCTCACGACAGGGGATCTGGAAACACCATATATTTT
TRBD1	TRBV5-1	TRBJ1-6	NA	CASSLGDSLNNSPLHF	TGCGCCAGCAGCTTGGGGGACAGTCTAAATAATTCACCCCTCCACTTT
NA	TRBV28	TRBJ1-5	NA	CASSFRTGTVQPQHF	TGTGCCAGCAGTTTTCGTACAGGGACGGTTCAGCCCCAGCATTTT
NA	TRBV30	TRBJ2-1	NA	CAWSRIAAAGNEQFF	TGTGCCTGGAGTCGTATTGCGGCCGCCGGGAATGAGCAGTTCTTC
NA	TRBV7-9	TRBJ2-7	NA	CSSSLGHPEQYF	TGTTCCAGCAGCTTAGGTCATCCCGAGCAGTACTTC
TRBD2	TRBV18	TRBJ2-1	once	CASSRSSGVDEQFF	TGTGCCAGCTCCCGGTCTAGCGGGGTCGATGAGCAGTTCTTC
TRBD2	TRBV4-1	TRBJ2-7	NA	CASSTAGVSYEQYF	TGCGCCAGCAGCACAGCGGGGGTCTCCTACGAGCAGTACTTC
NA	TRBV15	TRBJ1-4	NA	CAASRDGEAEKLFF	TGTGCCGCCAGCAGAGACGGGGAGGCCGAAAAACTGTTTTTT
NA	TRBV2	TRBJ1-5	NA	CASAGQANQPQHF	TGTGCCAGCGCAGGGCAGGCCAATCAGCCCCAGCATTTT